This record looks at one T cell receptor (beta chain) sequence and its context. Antigen: not known. The data originate from a study of cytomegalovirus exposure and HLA in healthy donors. Study context: The study's early data release held about 85 million unique TCRs from HLA-typed donors. General study findings and limits: Within an earlier analysis, most TCR beta V segments proved productive either about 90% or about 30% of the time. Accounts indicate the classifier identified cytomegalovirus status with strong specificity and sensitivity. Later, TCR association rates were found to vary by HLA locus, highest for DRB1 and lowest for HLA-C.

Trimming at V came to 2 bases and at J to 13 bases, leaving 3 bases not matched to a gene. The CDR3 is 13 amino acids. Germline V gene sequence: CDR1 SGHDN, CDR2 FVKESK. The PCR employed 60 Vbeta primers together with 13 Jbeta primers. Assay used: immunoSEQ multiplex PCR; TCRdb lists only in-frame clones, some missing. Among about 140,000 clones listed, 70% to 85% were seen once. The chain uses TRBV14 and TRBJ2-1; the match to TRBD2 covers 12 bases. Sequenced input: PBMCs. This clonotype originated in a man between 35 and 55 years old in good health and CMV-seropositive. CDR3 region: CASSQLAGGEQFF. The CDR3, as DNA: TGTGCCAGCAGCCAACTAGCGGGAGGGGAACAGTTCTTC.